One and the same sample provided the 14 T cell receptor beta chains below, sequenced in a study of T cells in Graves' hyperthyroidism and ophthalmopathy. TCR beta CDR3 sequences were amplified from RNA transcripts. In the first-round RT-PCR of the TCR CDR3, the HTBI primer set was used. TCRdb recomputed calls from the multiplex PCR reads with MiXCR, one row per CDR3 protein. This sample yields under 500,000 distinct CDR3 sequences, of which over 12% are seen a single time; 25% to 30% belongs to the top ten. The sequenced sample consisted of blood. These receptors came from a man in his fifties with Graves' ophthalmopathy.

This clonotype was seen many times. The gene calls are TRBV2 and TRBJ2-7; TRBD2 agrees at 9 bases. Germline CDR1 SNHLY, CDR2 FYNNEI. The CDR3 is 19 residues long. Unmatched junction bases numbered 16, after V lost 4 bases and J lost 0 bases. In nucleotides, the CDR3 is TGTGCCAGCAGTGTTCGACCGGGACTAGCCTCCTCAAGCTCCTACGAGCAGTACTTC. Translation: CASSVRPGLASSSSYEQYF. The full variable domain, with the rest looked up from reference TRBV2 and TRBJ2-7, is EPEVTQTPSHQVTQMGQEVILRCVPISNHLYFYWYRQILGQKVEFLVSFYNNEISEKSEIFDDQFSVERPDGSNFTLKIRSTKLEDSAMYFCASSVRPGLASSSSYEQYFGPGTRLTVT.

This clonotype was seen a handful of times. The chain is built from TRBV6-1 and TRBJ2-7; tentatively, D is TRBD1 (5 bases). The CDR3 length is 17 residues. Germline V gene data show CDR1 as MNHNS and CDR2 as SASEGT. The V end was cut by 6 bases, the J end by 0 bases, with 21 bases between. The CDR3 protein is CASRDPNVGVNSYEQYF. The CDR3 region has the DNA TGTGCCAGCAGGGACCCCAACGTAGGGGTTAACTCCTACGAGCAGTACTTC.

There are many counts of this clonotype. The chain's CDR3 is CASSFRLAGEMGELFF. For the CDR3, the DNA is TGTGCCAGCAGCTTCCGACTAGCGGGAGAAATGGGGGAGCTGTTTTTT. This chain joins TRBV13 and TRBJ2-2; 12 bases line up with TRBD2. Germline V lookup: CDR1 PRHDT, CDR2 FYEKMQ (reference sequence). Trimming took 3 bases from V and 8 from J; bases not matched to a gene: 7. This CDR3 spans 16 amino acids.

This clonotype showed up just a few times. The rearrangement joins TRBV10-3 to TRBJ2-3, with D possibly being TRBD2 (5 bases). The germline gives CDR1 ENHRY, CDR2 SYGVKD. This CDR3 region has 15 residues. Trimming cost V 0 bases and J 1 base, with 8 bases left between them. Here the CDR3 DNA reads TGTGCCATCAGTGAGTCGCTTAGCGGCACAGATACGCAGTATTTT. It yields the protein CAISESLSGTDTQYF.

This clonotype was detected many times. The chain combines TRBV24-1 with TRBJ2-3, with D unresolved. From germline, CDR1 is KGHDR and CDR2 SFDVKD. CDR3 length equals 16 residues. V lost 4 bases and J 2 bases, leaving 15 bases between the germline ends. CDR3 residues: CATSESANPLTDTQYF. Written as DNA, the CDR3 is TGTGCCACCAGTGAAAGCGCAAACCCGCTCACAGATACGCAGTATTTT.

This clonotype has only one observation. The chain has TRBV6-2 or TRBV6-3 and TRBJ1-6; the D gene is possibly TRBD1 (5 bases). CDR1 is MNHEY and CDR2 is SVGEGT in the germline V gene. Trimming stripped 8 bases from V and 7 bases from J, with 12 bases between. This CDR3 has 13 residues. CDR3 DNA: TGTGCCAGCGCCGGGGGGATGAATTCACCCCTCCACTTT. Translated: CASAGGMNSPLHF.

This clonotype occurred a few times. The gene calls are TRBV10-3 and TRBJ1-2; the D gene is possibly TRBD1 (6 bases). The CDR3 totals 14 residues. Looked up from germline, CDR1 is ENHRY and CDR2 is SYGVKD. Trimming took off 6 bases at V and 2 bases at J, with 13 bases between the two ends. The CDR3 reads CAIRGDTPNYGYTF. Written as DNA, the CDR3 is TGTGCCATCAGGGGGGACACTCCAAACTATGGCTACACCTTC.

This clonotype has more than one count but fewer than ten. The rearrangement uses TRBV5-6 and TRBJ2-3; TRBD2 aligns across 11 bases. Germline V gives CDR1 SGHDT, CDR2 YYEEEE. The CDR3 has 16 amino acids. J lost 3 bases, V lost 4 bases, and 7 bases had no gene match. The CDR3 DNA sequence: TGTGCCAGCAGCGAACGCCGACTAGCGGGGACAGATACGCAGTATTTT. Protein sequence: CASSERRLAGTDTQYF.

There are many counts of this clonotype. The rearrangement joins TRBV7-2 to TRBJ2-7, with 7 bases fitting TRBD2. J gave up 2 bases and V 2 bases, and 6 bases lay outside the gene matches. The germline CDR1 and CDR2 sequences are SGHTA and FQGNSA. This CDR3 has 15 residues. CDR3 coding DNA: TGTGCCAGCAGCTTATCGCTAGCGGTCCCCTACGAGCAGTACTTC. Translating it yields CASSLSLAVPYEQYF.

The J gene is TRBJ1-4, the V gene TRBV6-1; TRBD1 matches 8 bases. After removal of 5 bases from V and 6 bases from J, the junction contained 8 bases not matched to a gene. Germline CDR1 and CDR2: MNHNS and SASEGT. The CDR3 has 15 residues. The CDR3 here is CASSPGQVFDEKLFF. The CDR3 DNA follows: TGTGCCAGCAGTCCGGGACAGGTTTTTGATGAAAAACTGTTTTTT.

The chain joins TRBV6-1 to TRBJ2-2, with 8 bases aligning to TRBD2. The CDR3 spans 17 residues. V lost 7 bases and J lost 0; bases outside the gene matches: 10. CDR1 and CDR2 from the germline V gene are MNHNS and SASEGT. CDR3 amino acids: CASTEPAGVTNTGELFF. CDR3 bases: TGTGCCAGCACCGAACCAGCGGGAGTTACGAACACCGGGGAGCTGTTTTTT.

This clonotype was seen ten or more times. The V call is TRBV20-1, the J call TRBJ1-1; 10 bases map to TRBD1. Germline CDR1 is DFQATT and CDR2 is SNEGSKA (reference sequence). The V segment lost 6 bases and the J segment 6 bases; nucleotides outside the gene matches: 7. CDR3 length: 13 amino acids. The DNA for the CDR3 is TGCAGTGCGAACCGGGACAGGGGCTCTGAAGCTTTCTTT. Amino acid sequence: CSANRDRGSEAFF.

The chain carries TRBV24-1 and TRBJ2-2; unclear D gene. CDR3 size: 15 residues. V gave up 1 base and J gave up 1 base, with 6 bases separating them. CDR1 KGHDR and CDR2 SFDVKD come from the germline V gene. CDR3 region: CATSDFFQNTGELFF. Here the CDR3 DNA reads TGTGCCACCAGTGATTTTTTCCAGAACACCGGGGAGCTGTTTTTT.

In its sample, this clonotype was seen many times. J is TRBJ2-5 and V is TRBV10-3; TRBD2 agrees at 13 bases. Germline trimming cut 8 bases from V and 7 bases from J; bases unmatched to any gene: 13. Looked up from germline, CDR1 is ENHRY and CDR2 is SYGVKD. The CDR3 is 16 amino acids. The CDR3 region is CAIHPGTSGNSGTQYF. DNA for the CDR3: TGTGCCATCCACCCCGGGACTAGCGGGAATTCGGGGACCCAGTACTTC.